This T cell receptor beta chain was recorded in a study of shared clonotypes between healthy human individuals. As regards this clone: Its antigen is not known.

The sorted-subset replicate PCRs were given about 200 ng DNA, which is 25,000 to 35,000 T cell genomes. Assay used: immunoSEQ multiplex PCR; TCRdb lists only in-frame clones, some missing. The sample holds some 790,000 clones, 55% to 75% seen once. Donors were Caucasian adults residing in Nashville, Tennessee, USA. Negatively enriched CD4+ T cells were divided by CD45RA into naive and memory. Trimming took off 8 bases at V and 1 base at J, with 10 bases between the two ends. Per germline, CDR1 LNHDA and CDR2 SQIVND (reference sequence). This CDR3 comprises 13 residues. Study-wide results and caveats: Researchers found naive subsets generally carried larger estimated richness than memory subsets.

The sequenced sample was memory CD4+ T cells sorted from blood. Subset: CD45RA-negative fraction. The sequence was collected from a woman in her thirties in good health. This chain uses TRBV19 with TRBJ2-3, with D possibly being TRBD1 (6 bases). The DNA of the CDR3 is TGTGCCAGTGGGGCAGGGGGCACAGATACGCAGTATTTT. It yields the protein CASGAGGTDTQYF.